The 7 T cell receptor beta chains below were found in one sample sequenced in a study of chemoradiotherapy in HPV16-positive cancers. TCRdb's table, derived via immunoSEQ multiplex PCR, lists solely in-frame clones and lacks some. Seen here are approximately 9,500 clones, over 60% observed once, and the top ten hold approximately 15%. Sequencing was performed on tumor tissue, taken from a patient who underwent chemoradiotherapy. The receptors shown here come from a human donor with HPV-associated anogenital cancer.

This chain joins TRBV6-5 and TRBJ1-2, with 9 bases fitting TRBD1. Germline-derived CDR1 and CDR2 are MNHEY and SVGAGI. The CDR3 has 13 amino acids. V lost 8 bases, J lost 3 bases, and 4 bases stayed unmatched. The DNA of the CDR3 is TGTGCCAGCCGGGGACAGGGAGACTATGGCTACACCTTC. Translation gives CASRGQGDYGYTF.

The chain has TRBV14 and TRBJ1-2; D is ambiguous. In germline, CDR1 is SGHDN, CDR2 FVKESK. V was pared by 3 bases and J by 4 bases, with 6 bases between. The CDR3 is 12 amino acids. CDR3 nucleotides: TGTGCCAGCAGCCAGACGCGCTATGGCTACACCTTC. It specifies CASSQTRYGYTF.

This chain joins TRBV14 and TRBJ1-2, with D perhaps TRBD1 (5 bases). There are 16 residues in the CDR3. Germline values: CDR1 SGHDN, CDR2 FVKESK. The V end was cut by 0 bases, the J end by 3 bases, with 14 bases between. This CDR3 is CASSQDRRGPDYGYTF. DNA of the CDR3: TGTGCCAGCAGCCAAGATCGGCGGGGCCCCGACTATGGCTACACCTTC. The full variable domain, with the rest looked up from reference TRBV14 and TRBJ1-2, is EAGVTQFPSHSVIEKGQTVTLRCDPISGHDNLYWYRRVMGKEIKFLLHFVKESKQDESGMPNNRFLAERTGGTYSTLKVQPAELEDSGVYFCASSQDRRGPDYGYTFGSGTRLTVV.

This chain joins TRBV27 and TRBJ1-1, with no clear D. Deletions cut 2 bases from V and 4 bases from J, with 11 bases between. The CDR3 runs to 14 residues. From germline, CDR1 is MNHEY and CDR2 SMNVEV (reference sequence). In DNA, the CDR3 is TGTGCCAGCAGTTTAGTAGGGATTACCACTGAAGCTTTCTTT. Its translation: CASSLVGITTEAFF.

The chain couples TRBV15 to TRBJ1-4; D is perhaps TRBD1 (5 bases). Trimming took off 8 bases at V and 8 bases at J, with 15 bases between the two ends. This CDR3 region has 13 residues. Germline loops: CDR1 LNHNV, CDR2 YYDKDF (reference sequence). The DNA of the CDR3 is TGTGCCACCCGGCAGGGAAGGGAGGAAAAACTGTTTTTT. It yields the protein CATRQGREEKLFF.

The rearrangement uses TRBV27 and TRBJ1-6; the D gene is possibly TRBD1 (5 bases). CDR1 and CDR2 from the germline V gene are MNHEY and SMNVEV (reference sequence). CDR3 length equals 17 residues. The V gene lost 5 bases and the J gene lost 4 bases, with 18 bases spanning the gap. This CDR3 is CASSIQQVRAYNSPLHF. The CDR3 nucleotides read TGTGCCAGCAGTATCCAACAGGTGCGGGCTTATAATTCACCCCTCCACTTT.

This clone was recorded only once. J is TRBJ2-1 and V is TRBV6-5, with D uncertain. The CDR3 runs to 12 residues. Germline values: CDR1 MNHEY, CDR2 SVGAGI. V gave up 2 bases and J gave up 9 bases, with 8 bases separating them. CDR3 sequence reads: CASSYRWGEQFF. CDR3 bases: TGTGCCAGCAGTTACCGTTGGGGTGAGCAGTTCTTC.